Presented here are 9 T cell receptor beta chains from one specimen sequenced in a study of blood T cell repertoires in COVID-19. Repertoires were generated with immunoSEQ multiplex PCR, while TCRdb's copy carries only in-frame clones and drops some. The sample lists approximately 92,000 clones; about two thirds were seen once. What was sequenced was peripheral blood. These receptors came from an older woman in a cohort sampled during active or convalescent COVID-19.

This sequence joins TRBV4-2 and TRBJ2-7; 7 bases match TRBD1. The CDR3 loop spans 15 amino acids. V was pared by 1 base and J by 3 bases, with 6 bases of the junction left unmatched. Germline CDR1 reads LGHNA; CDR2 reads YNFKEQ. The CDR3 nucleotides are TGTGCCAGCAGCCAAGTATATAGGGGGCTCTACGAGCAGTACTTC. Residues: CASSQVYRGLYEQYF.

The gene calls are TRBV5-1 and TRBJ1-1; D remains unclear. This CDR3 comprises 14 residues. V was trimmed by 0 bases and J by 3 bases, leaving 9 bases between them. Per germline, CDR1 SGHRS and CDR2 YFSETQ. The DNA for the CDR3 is TGCGCCAGCAGCTTGGCCGTCGGGTACACTGAAGCTTTCTTT. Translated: CASSLAVGYTEAFF. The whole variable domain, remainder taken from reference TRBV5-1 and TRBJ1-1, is KAGVTQTPRYLIKTRGQQVTLSCSPISGHRSVSWYQQTPGQGLQFLFEYFSETQRNKGNFPGRFSGRQFSNSRSEMNVSTLELGDSALYLCASSLAVGYTEAFFGQGTRLTVV.

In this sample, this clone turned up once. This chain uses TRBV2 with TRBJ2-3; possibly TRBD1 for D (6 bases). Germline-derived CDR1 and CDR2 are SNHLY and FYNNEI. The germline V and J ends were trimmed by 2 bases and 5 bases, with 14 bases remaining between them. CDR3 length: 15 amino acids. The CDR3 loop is CASSELGAQVDTQYF. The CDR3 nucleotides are TGTGCCAGCAGTGAATTGGGGGCTCAGGTAGATACGCAGTATTTT.

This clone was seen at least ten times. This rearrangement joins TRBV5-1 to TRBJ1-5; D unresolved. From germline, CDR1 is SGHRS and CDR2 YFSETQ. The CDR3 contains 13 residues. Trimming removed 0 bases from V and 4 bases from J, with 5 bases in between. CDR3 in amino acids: CASSLDSNQPQHF. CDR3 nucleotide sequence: TGCGCCAGCAGCTTGGACAGTAATCAGCCCCAGCATTTT.

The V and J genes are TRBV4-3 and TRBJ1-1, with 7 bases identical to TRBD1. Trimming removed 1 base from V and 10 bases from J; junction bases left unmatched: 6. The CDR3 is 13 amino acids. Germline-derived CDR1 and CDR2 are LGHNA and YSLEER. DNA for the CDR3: TGCGCCAGCAGCCAAGGACAGGGTCGTCTAGCTTTCTTT. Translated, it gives CASSQGQGRLAFF.

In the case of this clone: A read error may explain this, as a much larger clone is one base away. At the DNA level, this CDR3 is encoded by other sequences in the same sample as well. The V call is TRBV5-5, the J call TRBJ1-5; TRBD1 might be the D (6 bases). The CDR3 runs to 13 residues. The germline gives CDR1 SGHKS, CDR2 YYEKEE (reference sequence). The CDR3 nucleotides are TGTGCCAGTAGCTTGGGAGGGGGTGGGCCCCAGCATTTT. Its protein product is CASSLGGGGPQHF.

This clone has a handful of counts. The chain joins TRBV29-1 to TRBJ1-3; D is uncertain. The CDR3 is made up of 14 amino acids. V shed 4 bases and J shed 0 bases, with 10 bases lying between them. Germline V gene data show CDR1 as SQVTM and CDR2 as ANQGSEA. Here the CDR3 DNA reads TGCAGCGTTGGTCCGGGTAACTCTGGAAACACCATATATTTT. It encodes CSVGPGNSGNTIYF.

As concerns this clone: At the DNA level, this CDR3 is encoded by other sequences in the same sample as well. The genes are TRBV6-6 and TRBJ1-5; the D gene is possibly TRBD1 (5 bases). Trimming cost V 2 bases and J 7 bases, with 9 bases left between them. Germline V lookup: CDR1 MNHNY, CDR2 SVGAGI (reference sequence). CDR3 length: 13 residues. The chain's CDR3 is CASSYPGGQPQHF. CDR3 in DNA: TGTGCCAGCAGTTACCCCGGGGGACAGCCCCAGCATTTT.

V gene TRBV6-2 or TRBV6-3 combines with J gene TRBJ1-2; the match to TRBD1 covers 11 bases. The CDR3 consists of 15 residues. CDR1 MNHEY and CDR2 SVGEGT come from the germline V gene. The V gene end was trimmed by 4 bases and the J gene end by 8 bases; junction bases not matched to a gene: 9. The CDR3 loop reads CASSWDRGTASGYTF. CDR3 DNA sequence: TGTGCCAGCAGTTGGGACAGGGGGACGGCAAGCGGCTACACCTTC.